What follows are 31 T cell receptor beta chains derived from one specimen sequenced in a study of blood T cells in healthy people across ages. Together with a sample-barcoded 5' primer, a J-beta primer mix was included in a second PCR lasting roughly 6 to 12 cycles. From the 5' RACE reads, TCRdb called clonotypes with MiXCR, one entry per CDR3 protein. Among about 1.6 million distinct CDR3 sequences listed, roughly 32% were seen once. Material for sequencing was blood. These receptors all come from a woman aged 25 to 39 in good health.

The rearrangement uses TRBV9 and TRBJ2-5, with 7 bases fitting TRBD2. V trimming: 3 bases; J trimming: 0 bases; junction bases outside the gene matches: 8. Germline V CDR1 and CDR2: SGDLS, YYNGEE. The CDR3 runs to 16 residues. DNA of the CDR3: TGTGCCAGCAGCGCGTGGACCCGGGGGGACCAAGAGACCCAGTACTTC. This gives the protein CASSAWTRGDQETQYF.

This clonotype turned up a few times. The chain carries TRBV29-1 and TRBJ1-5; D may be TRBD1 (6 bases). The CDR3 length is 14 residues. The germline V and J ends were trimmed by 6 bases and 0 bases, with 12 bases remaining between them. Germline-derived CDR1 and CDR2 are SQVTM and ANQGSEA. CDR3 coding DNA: TGCAGCGTGGGAGGGGGAGGTAGCAATCAGCCCCAGCATTTT. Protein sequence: CSVGGGGSNQPQHF.

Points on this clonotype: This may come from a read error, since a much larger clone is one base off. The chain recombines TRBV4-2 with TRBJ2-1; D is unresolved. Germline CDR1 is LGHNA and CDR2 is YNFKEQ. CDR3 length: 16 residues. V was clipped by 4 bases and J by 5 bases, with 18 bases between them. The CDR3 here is CASSPTTERQDNEQFF. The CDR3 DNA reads TGTGCCAGCAGCCCAACCACCGAGAGGCAGGACAATGAGCAGTTCTTC.

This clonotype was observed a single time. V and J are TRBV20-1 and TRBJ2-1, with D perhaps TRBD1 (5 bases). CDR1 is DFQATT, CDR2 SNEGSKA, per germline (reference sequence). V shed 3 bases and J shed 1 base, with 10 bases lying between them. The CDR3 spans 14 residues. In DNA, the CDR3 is TGCAGTGCTAGTGGGGCGGATTCCTACAATGAGCAGTTCTTC. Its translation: CSASGADSYNEQFF.

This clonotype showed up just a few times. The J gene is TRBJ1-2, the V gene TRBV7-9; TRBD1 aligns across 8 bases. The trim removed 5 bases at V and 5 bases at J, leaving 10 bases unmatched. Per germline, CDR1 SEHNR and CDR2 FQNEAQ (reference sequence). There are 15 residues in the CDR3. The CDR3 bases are TGTGCCAGCAGCCTGGCAGGGACAGGAGGATATGGCTACACCTTC. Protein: CASSLAGTGGYGYTF.

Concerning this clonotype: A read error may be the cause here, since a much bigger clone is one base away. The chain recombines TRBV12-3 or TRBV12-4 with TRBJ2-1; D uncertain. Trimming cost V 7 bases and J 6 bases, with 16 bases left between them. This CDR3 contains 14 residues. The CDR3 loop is CASKSPRLVNEQFF. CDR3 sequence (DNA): TGTGCCAGCAAGTCCCCAAGGCTAGTCAATGAGCAGTTCTTC.

This CDR3 reads CASSPDVNQPQHF. The DNA for the CDR3 is TGTGCCAGCTCACCCGACGTTAACCAGCCCCAGCATTTT. This chain uses TRBV18 with TRBJ1-5; D unclear. CDR3 length equals 13 residues. Germline V CDR1 and CDR2: KGHSH, LQKENI. The V gene lost 3 bases and the J gene lost 7 bases, with 10 bases spanning the gap.

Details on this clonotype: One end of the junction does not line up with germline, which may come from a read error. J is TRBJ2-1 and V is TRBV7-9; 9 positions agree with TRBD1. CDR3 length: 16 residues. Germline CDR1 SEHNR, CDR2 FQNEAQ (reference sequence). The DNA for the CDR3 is TGTGCCAACAGCTCCTCCTCGGGACAGGGCTACAATGAGCAGTTCTTC. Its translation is CANSSSSGQGYNEQFF. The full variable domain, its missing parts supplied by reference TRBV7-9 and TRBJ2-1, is DTGVSQNPRHKITKRGQNVTFRCDPISEHNRLYWYRQTLGQGPEFLTYFQNEAQLEKSRLLSDRFSAERPKGSFSTLEIQRTEQGDSAMYLCANSSSSGQGYNEQFFGPGTRLTVL.

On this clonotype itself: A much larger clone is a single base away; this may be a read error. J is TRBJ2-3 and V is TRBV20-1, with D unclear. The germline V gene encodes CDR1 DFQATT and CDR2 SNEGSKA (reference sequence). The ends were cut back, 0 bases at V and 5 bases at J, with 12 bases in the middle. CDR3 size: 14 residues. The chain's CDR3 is CSARDSAGIDTQYF. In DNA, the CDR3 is TGCAGTGCTAGAGATTCGGCAGGCATAGATACGCAGTATTTT.

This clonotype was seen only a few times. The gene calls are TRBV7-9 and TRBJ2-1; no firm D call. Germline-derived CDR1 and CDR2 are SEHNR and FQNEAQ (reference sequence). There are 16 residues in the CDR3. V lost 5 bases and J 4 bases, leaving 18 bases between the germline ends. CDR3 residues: CASSPRPRLAYNEQFF. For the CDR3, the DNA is TGTGCCAGCAGCCCCCGTCCCCGTTTGGCTTACAATGAGCAGTTCTTC.

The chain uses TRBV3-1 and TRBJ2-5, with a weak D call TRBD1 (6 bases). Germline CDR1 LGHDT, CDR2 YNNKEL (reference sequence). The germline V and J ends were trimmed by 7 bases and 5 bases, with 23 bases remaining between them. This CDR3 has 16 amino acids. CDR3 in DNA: TGTGCCAGCAAGACAAAAACCGCACAGGGCCAGGAGACCCAGTACTTC. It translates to CASKTKTAQGQETQYF.

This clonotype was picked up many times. The CDR3 sequence: CASSEGGSTDTQYF. Here the CDR3 DNA reads TGTGCCAGCAGCGAGGGAGGGAGCACAGATACGCAGTATTTT. The chain employs TRBV9 and TRBJ2-3; 7 positions agree with TRBD2. This CDR3 is 14 amino acids long. J lost 0 bases, V lost 3 bases, and 1 base had no gene match. The germline CDR1 and CDR2 sequences are SGDLS and YYNGEE.

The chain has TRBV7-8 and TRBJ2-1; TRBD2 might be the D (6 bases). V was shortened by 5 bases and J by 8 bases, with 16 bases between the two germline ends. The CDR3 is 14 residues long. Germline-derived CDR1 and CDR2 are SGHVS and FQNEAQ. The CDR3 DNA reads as TGTGCCAGCAGCCACGCACGGGAGTACGATGAGCAGTTCTTC. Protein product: CASSHAREYDEQFF. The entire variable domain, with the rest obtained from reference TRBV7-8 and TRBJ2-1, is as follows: GAGVSQSPRYKVAKRGQDVALRCDPISGHVSLFWYQQALGQGPEFLTYFQNEAQLDKSGLPSDRFFAERPEGSVSTLKIQRTQQEDSAVYLCASSHAREYDEQFFGPGTRLTVL.

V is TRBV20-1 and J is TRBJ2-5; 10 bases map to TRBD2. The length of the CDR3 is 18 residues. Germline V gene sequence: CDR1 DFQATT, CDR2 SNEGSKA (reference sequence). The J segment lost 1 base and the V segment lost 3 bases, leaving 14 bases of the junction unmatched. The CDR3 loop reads CSARGVLAGVNIQETQYF. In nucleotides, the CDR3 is TGCAGTGCTAGGGGGGTCCTAGCGGGGGTAAACATCCAAGAGACCCAGTACTTC.

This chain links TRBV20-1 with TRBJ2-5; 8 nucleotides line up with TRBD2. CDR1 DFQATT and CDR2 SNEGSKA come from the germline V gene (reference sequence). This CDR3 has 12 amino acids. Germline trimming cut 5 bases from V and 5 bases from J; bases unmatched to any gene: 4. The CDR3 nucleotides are TGCAGTGCTCGACTAGCGAAGGAGACCCAGTACTTC. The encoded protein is CSARLAKETQYF.

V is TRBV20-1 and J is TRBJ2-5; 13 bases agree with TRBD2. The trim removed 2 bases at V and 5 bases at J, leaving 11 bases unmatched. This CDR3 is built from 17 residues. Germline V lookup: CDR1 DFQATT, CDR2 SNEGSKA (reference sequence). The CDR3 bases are TGCAGTGCTAGAAAACCGGGACTAGCGGGGCGGGGGGAGACCCAGTACTTC. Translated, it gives CSARKPGLAGRGETQYF.

The CDR3 spells CASSLSPHGSQETQYF. CDR3 nucleotide sequence: TGCGCCAGCAGCCTATCTCCCCACGGGTCCCAAGAGACCCAGTACTTC. V usage is TRBV5-1 and J usage is TRBJ2-5, with D unresolved. Trimming stripped 4 bases from V and 1 base from J, with 17 bases between. The length of the CDR3 is 16 residues. Germline V gene lookup returns CDR1 SGHRS and CDR2 YFSETQ.

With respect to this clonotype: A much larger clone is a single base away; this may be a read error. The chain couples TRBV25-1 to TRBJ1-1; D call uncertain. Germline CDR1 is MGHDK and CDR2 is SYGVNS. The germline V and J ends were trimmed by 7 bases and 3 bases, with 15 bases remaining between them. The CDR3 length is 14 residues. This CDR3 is CASNSQNMHTEAFF. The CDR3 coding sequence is TGTGCCAGCAATTCACAGAACATGCACACTGAAGCTTTCTTT.

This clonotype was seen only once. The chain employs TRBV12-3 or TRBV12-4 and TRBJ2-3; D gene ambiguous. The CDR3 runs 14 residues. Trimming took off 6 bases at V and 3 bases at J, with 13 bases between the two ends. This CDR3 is CASRFFAVTDTQYF. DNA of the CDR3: TGTGCCAGCAGGTTTTTTGCGGTGACAGATACGCAGTATTTT.

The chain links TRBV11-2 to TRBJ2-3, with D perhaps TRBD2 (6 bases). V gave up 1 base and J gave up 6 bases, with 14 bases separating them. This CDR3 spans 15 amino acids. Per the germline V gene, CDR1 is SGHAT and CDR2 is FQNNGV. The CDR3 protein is CASSLGDSGRDTQYF. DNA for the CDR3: TGTGCCAGCAGCTTAGGGGACTCAGGCAGGGATACGCAGTATTTT. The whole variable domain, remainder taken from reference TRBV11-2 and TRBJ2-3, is EAGVAQSPRYKIIEKRQSVAFWCNPISGHATLYWYQQILGQGPKLLIQFQNNGVVDDSQLPKDRFSAERLKGVDSTLKIQPAKLEDSAVYLCASSLGDSGRDTQYFGPGTRLTVL.

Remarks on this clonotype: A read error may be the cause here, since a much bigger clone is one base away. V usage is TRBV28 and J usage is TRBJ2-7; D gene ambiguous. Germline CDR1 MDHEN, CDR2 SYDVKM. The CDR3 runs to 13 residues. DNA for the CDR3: TGTGCCAGCGAGCAAGAGGTCTCCTGCGAGCAGTACTTC. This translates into CASEQEVSCEQYF. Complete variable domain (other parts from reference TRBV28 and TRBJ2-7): DVKVTQSSRYLVKRTGEKVFLECVQDMDHENMFWYRQDPGLGLRLIYFSYDVKMKEKGDIPEGYSVSREKKERFSLILESASTNQTSMYLCASEQEVSCEQYFGPGTRLTVT.

DNA for the CDR3: TGTGCCAGCAGCTTAGCACAGGCTGGCTATGGCTACACCTTC. It codes for CASSLAQAGYGYTF. The gene calls are TRBV7-9 and TRBJ1-2, with TRBD1 as a possible D gene (5 bases). Germline V CDR1 and CDR2: SEHNR, FQNEAQ (reference sequence). This CDR3 is built from 14 residues. The V gene lost 0 bases and the J gene lost 4 bases, with 9 bases spanning the gap.

CDR3 protein: CASSHPWPSEEQYF. The CDR3 DNA is TGTGCCAGCAGCCATCCCTGGCCCTCGGAGGAGCAGTACTTC. The chain employs TRBV3-1 and TRBJ2-7; no firm D call. This CDR3 has 14 amino acids. V dropped 3 bases and J dropped 7 bases, with 16 bases sitting between them. Germline V lookup: CDR1 LGHDT, CDR2 YNNKEL (reference sequence).

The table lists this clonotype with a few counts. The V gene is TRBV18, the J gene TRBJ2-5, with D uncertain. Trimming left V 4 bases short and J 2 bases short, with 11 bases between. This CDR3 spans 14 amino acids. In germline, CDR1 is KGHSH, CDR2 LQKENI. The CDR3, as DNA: TGTGCCAGCTCACTTCAAGCACAGCAAGAGACCCAGTACTTC. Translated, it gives CASSLQAQQETQYF.

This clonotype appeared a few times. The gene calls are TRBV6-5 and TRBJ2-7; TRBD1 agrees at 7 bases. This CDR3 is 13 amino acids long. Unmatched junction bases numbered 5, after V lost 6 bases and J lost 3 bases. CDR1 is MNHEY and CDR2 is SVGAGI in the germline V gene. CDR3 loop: CASSRGQNYEQYF. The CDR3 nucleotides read TGTGCCAGCAGCAGGGGACAGAACTACGAGCAGTACTTC.

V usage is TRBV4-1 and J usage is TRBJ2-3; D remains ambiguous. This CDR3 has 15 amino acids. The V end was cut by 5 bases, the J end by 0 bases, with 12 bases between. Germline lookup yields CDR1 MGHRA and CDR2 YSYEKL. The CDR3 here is CASSLSSPSTDTQYF. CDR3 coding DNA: TGCGCCAGCAGCTTGAGCTCACCTAGCACAGATACGCAGTATTTT.

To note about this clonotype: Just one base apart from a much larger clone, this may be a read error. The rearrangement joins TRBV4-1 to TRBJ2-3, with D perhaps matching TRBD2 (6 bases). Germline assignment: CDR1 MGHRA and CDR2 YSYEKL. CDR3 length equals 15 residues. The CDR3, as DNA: TGCGCCAGCAGCCAAGATGCGGGGTTCACAGATATGCAGTATTTT. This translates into CASSQDAGFTDMQYF.

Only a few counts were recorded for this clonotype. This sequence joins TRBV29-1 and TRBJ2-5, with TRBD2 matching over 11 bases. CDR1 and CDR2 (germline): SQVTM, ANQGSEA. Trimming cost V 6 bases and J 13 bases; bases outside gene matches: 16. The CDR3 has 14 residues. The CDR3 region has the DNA TGCAGCGTCCATACTAGCGGGAGACGCAATGAGCGGTACTTC. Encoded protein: CSVHTSGRRNERYF.

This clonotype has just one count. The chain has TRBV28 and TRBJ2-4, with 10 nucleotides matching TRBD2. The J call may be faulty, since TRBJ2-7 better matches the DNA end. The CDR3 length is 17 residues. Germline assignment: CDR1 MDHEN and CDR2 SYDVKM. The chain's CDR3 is CASSSLEELAGIYEQYF. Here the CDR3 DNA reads TGTGCCAGCAGTTCCCTCGAAGAACTAGCGGGGATCTACGAGCAGTACTTC.

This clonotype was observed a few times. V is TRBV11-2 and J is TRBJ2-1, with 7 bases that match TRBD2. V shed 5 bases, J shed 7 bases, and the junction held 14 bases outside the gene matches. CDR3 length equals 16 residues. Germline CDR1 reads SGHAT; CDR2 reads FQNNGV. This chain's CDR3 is CASSGWGGHLGNEQFF. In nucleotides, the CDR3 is TGTGCCAGCAGCGGTTGGGGAGGGCACCTGGGGAATGAGCAGTTCTTC.

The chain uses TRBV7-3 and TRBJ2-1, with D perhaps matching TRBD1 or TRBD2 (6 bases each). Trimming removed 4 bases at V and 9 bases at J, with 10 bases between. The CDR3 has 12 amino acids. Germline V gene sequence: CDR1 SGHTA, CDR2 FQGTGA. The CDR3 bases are TGTGCCAGCAGCTCGGGGGCAGGTGAGCAGTTCTTC. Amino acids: CASSSGAGEQFF.